A single T cell receptor (beta chain) is shown here with its context. Its specificity is unknown. This specimen comes from a study of cytomegalovirus exposure and HLA in healthy donors. Study findings and constraints: In a later analysis, most CMV-associated TCR beta chains appeared HLA-restricted.

Germline V gene sequence: CDR1 SNHLY, CDR2 FYNNEI. Trimming took off 8 bases at V and 7 bases at J, with 20 bases between the two ends. The CDR3 is 15 amino acids. PCR employed 60 Vbeta and 13 Jbeta primers. Libraries were prepared by immunoSEQ multiplex PCR; TCRdb keeps only in-frame clonotypes and omits some of them. The record lists more than 95,000 clones, of which the ten most abundant hold approximately 2.6%. The receptor comes from a young man in good health and CMV-seronegative. Sample: PBMCs. The rearrangement joins TRBV2 to TRBJ1-4; no clear D. CDR3 region: CASSLLEGVSEKLFF. The CDR3 region has the DNA TGTGCCAGCTCTCTCCTTGAGGGAGTCAGTGAAAAACTGTTTTTT.